This T cell receptor (beta chain) was obtained from a study of robustness of blood B and T cell sequencing listed by TCRdb under 2018. Context from the whole study: The goal of the study was to find out how much peripheral blood is required to reliably describe the TCRbeta and IgG repertoires of an individual. In each of the approximately 10 independently drawn blood samples, TCRbeta and IgG repertoires were quantified. Two replicate TCRbeta cDNA libraries were prepared from one shared RNA pool from a single 10 ml draw, serving as technical replicates. The paper as a whole reports these results and caveats: Because EDTA tubes had to be fractionated immediately, the use of EDTA tubes in multi-site collections was limited. Evidence of cross-contamination, likely caused by batch processing, was seen in one pair of TCRbeta libraries, and the UMI-sequence pairs shared between the two libraries were removed. The 1,000 most abundant TCRbeta clonotypes from the pooled draws were found in every single 10 ml sample. Between the technical replicate libraries, approximately 94% of the top 10,000 TCRbeta clonotypes in one library were also present in the other library. A full plateau was not reached by TCRbeta rarefaction curves, suggesting under-sequencing or many low-abundance clonotypes. Pooling tubes did not increase the overlap of rare TCRbeta clonotypes, which implies that much larger blood volumes would be needed to capture rare TCRbeta clonotypes. Coverage of the top 10,000 TCRbeta clonotypes approached saturation when 3 or 4 tubes (about 29-45 ml blood) were combined.

For this clonotype: Its cognate antigen has yet to be identified. Per-base quality was not reported, and no clone a single base away is much larger than it.

CDR1 and CDR2, per the germline V gene, are KGHDR and SFDVKD. At the junction V is shortened by 5 bases and J by 7 bases, with 7 bases in between. Including cysteine and phenylalanine, the CDR3 has 11 amino acids. This entry keeps only the CDR3 DNA: 33 bases, framed from base 1. Libraries were built with PCR. Reads for this sample came from an Illumina MiSeq. cDNA was synthesized with SMARTScribe reverse transcriptase and a 5' template-switch oligo that added a universal priming site. Each cDNA molecule was tagged by a 12-nucleotide random unique molecular identifier (UMI) carried on the template-switch oligo. During reverse transcription, TCRbeta transcripts were targeted by chain-specific reverse primers. Uracil DNA glycosylase treatment was used to remove residual template-switch adapters, and a Qiagen MinElute kit was used to purify the cDNA. For the first PCR, KAPA HiFi HotStart ReadyMix was used for about 21 cycles, with amplification split across four 50 ul reactions containing step-out primers. First-round PCR products were gel-purified before further amplification. Illumina Nextera adapters were attached in a second approximately 8-cycle PCR, after which libraries were purified and pooled. A 50-nucleotide 5' read captured the UMI barcode for each TCRbeta molecule. As for how the authors treated the data: Using the MIGEC toolkit, reads were grouped by UMI into consensus reads. PEAR was used to merge forward and reverse consensus reads, producing the final reads. Identical UMI-sequence pairs shared across libraries were treated as cross-sample contamination and removed by a custom decontamination script. MIGMAP, a wrapper around IgBLAST, was used to carry out V(D)J assignment and CDR3 extraction. TCR clonotypes were defined by identical V gene, J gene and CDR3 amino acid sequence; CDR1 and CDR2 were not sequenced. In TCRdb, the public reads were trimmed at Q25 with fastp and aligned with MiXCR, with productive beta chains retained. CDR3 protein duplicates are merged, each entry listing the most common genes and DNA. The V and J calls reflect TCRdb's pipeline rather than the authors' work. Here the sample has a few thousand distinct CDR3 sequences; approximately 49% occur a single time. In total, the top ten clones hold around 25% of the sample.

TCRbeta repertoires were quantified from mRNA rather than genomic DNA, which captures expressed receptors. Without cell sorting, buffy coat leukocytes were collected into Trizol, and RNA was extracted using the Direct-zol RNA MiniPrep Plus kit. EDTA blood tubes were centrifuged immediately at 4°C to separate plasma, buffy coat and red blood cells. Sample: peripheral blood. The TCR comes from a human donor in good health. The sequence links TRBV24-1 to TRBJ1-2, with the identity of the D gene unclear. The nucleotide sequence reads as follows: TGTGCCACCAGTGGGGCAGCTGGCTACACCTTC. Translated, this is CATSGAAGYTF.